The entry that follows covers one T cell receptor (beta chain) sequence. Its matching antigen is unknown. Sequence at one end of the junction differs from germline and may be a read error. The library came from three nested PCR rounds adapted from ARM-PCR protocols. Via MiXCR, TCRdb re-called the multiplex PCR reads, giving one row per CDR3 protein. This repertoire shows more than 55,000 distinct CDR3 sequences, about 77% found once; its top ten account for under 55%. This entry comes from a study of tumor and adjacent non-tumor tissue in lung cancer. Whole-study context: Approximately 4.2 million productive TCRbeta reads were obtained per sample on average.

Study conclusions and caveats: Tumor tissue had significantly higher TCR diversity than normal lung. Top 100 clones took a larger repertoire share in normal lung.

The template was RNA from unsorted bulk tissue. The normal lung tissue was taken more than 3 cm from the tumor edge. Newly diagnosed lung cancer patients had thoracic surgery in China, August–late 2014, without prior chemotherapy. Sample: distant non-tumor lung tissue. The clonotype comes from a man aged 60 to 69 with non-small cell lung cancer.

The CDR3 DNA sequence: TGTGCCGGCAGCTTAGCGATACAGAACACAGATATGCAGTATTTT. Translation: CAGSLAIQNTDMQYF. The chain combines TRBV13 with TRBJ2-3, with D possibly TRBD2 on 5 matching bases. This CDR3 comprises 15 residues. The germline gives CDR1 PRHDT, CDR2 FYEKMQ (reference sequence). Complete variable domain (other parts from reference TRBV13 and TRBJ2-3): AAGVIQSPRHLIKEKRETATLKCYPIPRHDTVYWYQQGPGQDPQFLISFYEKMQSDKGSIPDRFSAQQFSDYHSELNMSSLELGDSALYFCAGSLAIQNTDMQYFGPGTRLTVL.